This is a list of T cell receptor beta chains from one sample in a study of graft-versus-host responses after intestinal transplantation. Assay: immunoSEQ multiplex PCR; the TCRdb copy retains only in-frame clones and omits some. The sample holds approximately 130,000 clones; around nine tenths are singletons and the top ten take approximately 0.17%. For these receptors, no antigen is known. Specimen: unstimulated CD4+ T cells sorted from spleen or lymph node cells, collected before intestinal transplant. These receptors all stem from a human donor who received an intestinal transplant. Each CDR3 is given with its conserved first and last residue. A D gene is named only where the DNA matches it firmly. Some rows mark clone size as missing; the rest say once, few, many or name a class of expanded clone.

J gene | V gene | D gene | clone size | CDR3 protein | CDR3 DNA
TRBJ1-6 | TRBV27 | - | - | CASSFLPLRANSPLHF | TGTGCCAGCAGTTTTTTACCCCTAAGGGCCAATTCACCCCTCCACTTT
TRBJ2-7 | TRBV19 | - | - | CASSSSYEQYF | TGTGCCAGTAGCAGCTCCTACGAGCAGTACTTC
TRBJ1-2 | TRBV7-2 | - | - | CASSLLGGRPSNYGYTF | TGTGCCAGCAGCTTACTAGGGGGGCGACCCTCTAACTATGGCTACACCTTC
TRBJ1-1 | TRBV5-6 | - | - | CASSRTNTEAFF | TGTGCCAGCAGCCGAACGAACACTGAAGCTTTCTTT
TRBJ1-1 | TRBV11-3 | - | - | CASSLGGVNTEAFF | TGTGCCAGCAGCTTAGGGGGGGTGAACACTGAAGCTTTCTTT
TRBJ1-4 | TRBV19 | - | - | CASSTTGRSFAIGEKLFF | TGTGCCAGTAGTACGACCGGGCGGTCGTTCGCCATAGGGGAAAAACTGTTTTTT
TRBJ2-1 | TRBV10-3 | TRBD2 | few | CAISGLLAGANNEQFF | TGTGCCATCAGTGGGTTACTAGCGGGGGCTAACAATGAGCAGTTCTTC
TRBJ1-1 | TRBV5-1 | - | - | CASSLNRAMNTEAFF | TGCGCCAGCAGCTTAAACAGGGCCATGAACACTGAAGCTTTCTTT
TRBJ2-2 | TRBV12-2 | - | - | CASRLEGGQGGLTNTGELFF | TGTGCAAGTCGCTTAGAAGGGGGACAGGGGGGACTCACGAACACCGGGGAGCTGTTTTTT
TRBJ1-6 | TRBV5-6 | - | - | CASSPRGGLYNSPLHF | TGTGCCAGCAGCCCACGGGGCGGCCTCTATAATTCACCCCTCCACTTT
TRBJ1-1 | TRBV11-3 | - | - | CASSLVSDTEAFF | TGTGCCAGCAGCTTGGTTTCGGACACTGAAGCTTTCTTT
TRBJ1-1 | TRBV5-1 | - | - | CASSLGAQRARGAFF | TGCGCCAGCAGCTTGGGAGCCCAGCGAGCACGGGGAGCTTTCTTT
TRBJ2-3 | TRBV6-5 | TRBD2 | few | CASSYFSGGAYTQYF | TGTGCCAGCAGTTACTTTAGCGGGGGGGCTTATACGCAGTATTTT
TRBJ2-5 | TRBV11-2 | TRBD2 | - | CASTRLAGDGGETQYF | TGTGCCAGCACACGACTAGCGGGGGACGGGGGGGAGACCCAGTACTTC
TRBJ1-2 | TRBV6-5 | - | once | CASSYIGVDYGYTF | TGTGCCAGCAGTTACATCGGCGTAGACTATGGCTACACCTTC
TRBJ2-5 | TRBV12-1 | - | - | CASSLIRGSPFQETQYF | TGTGCCAGCAGCCTAATCCGGGGGAGCCCTTTCCAAGAGACCCAGTACTTC
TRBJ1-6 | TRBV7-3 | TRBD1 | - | CASSLTGQGAPLHF | TGTGCCAGCAGCTTAACAGGACAGGGTGCCCCCCTCCACTTT
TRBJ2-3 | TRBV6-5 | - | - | CASSYSQRDTQYF | TGTGCCAGCAGTTACTCCCAGCGAGATACGCAGTATTTT
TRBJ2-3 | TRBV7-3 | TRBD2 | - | CASSLTGTRLDTQYF | TGTGCCAGCAGCTTAACTGGGACTAGGTTAGATACGCAGTATTTT
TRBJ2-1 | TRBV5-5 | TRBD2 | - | CASSPSVFRTSGNNEQFF | TGTGCCAGCAGCCCATCAGTCTTTCGAACTAGCGGAAACAATGAGCAGTTCTTC
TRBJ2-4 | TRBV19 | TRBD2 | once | CASSLRGGGNIQYF | TGTGCCAGTTCCCTGCGGGGGGGCGGAAACATTCAGTACTTC
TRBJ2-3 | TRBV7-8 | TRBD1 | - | CASSQPLNRGFTDTQYF | TGTGCCAGCAGCCAACCACTCAACAGGGGATTCACAGATACGCAGTATTTT
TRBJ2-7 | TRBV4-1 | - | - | CASSQVGTGHYEQYF | TGCGCCAGCAGCCAAGTCGGGACCGGACACTACGAGCAGTACTTC
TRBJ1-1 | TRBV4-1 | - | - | CASSQPFERTLRTEAFF | TGCGCCAGCAGCCAACCCTTCGAACGTACTTTGCGGACTGAAGCTTTCTTT
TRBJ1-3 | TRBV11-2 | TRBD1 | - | CASSRQGRGRNTIYF | TGTGCCAGCAGCCGACAGGGGAGAGGGAGAAACACCATATATTTT
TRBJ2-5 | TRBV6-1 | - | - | CASSLRYGAVETQYF | TGTGCCAGCAGCCTCAGGTATGGGGCTGTGGAGACCCAGTACTTC
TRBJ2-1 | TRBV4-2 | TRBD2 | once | CASSQEAGGGNEQFF | TGTGCCAGCAGCCAAGAGGCCGGGGGAGGGAATGAGCAGTTCTTC
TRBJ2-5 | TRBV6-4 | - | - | CASRARAGTQETQYF | TGTGCCAGCAGGGCCAGGGCAGGGACACAAGAGACCCAGTACTTC
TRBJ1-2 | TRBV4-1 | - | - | CASSQDSRLSTATLYGYTF | TGCGCCAGCAGCCAAGATTCCCGACTTTCGACAGCTACACTATATGGCTACACCTTC
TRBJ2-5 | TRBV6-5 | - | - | CASSEGAQETQYF | TGTGCCAGCAGTGAAGGGGCACAAGAGACCCAGTACTTC
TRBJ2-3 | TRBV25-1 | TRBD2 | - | CASSDPSGGDTQYF | TGTGCCAGCAGTGATCCTAGCGGGGGGGATACGCAGTATTTT
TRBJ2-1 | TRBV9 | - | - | CASSLRTENEQFF | TGTGCCAGCAGCTTACGGACAGAGAATGAGCAGTTCTTC
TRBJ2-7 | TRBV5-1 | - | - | CASRQEHYEQYF | TGCGCCAGCAGACAGGAGCACTACGAGCAGTACTTC
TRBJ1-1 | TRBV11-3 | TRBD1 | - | CASSFQGGTEAFF | TGTGCCAGCAGCTTTCAGGGGGGCACTGAAGCTTTCTTT
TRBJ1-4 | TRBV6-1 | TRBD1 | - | CASRTGGAGNEKLFF | TGTGCCAGCAGAACAGGGGGCGCAGGTAATGAAAAACTGTTTTTT
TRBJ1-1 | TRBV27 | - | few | CASSLRRPTNTEAFF | TGTGCCAGCAGTCTACGGCGGCCCACGAACACTGAAGCTTTCTTT
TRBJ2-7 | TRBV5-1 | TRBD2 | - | CASSAGTSSSYEQYF | TGCGCCAGCAGCGCCGGGACTAGCAGCTCCTACGAGCAGTACTTC